One and the same sample provided the 2 T cell receptor beta chains below, sequenced in a study of blood T cell repertoires in COVID-19. Assay used: immunoSEQ multiplex PCR; TCRdb lists only in-frame clones, some missing. Counted here are a few hundred thousand clones, 85% to 90% occurring once; the ten biggest clones make up roughly 1.7%. The sequenced sample was PBMCs or T cells enriched from blood (not recorded which). The receptors stem from a man between 40 and 49 years old who had recovered from COVID-19.

This chain links TRBV6-6 with TRBJ2-5; TRBD2 might be the D (6 bases). Germline loops: CDR1 MNHNY, CDR2 SVGAGI (reference sequence). The CDR3 covers 14 residues. V was cut by 2 bases and J by 3 bases, with 10 bases left in between. Here the CDR3 reads CASSYTGTEETQYF. In nucleotides, the CDR3 is TGTGCCAGCAGTTACACCGGGACTGAAGAGACCCAGTACTTC.

The genes are TRBV13 and TRBJ1-6; 7 bases are shared with TRBD1. Germline CDR1 PRHDT, CDR2 FYEKMQ (reference sequence). V trimming: 5 bases; J trimming: 9 bases; junction bases outside the gene matches: 7. This CDR3 contains 14 residues. DNA of the CDR3: TGTGCCAGCAGCGAAAGACAGGGAGGTTCACCCCTCCACTTT. Its translation: CASSERQGGSPLHF.